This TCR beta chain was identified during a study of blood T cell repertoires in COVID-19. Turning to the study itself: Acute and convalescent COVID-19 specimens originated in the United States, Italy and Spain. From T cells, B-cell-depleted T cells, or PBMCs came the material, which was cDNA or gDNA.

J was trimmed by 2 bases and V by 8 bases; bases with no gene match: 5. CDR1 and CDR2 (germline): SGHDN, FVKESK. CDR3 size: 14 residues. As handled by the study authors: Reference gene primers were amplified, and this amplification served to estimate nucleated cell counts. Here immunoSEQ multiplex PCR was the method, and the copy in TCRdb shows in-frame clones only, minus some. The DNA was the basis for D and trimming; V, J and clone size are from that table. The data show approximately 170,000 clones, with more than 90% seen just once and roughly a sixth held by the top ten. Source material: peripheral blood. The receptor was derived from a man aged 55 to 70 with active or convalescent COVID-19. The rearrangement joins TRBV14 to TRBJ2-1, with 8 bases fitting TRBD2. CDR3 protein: CASLLSGAYNEQFF. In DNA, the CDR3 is TGTGCCAGCCTCCTTAGCGGGGCCTACAATGAGCAGTTCTTC. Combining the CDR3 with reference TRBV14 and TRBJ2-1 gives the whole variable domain EAGVTQFPSHSVIEKGQTVTLRCDPISGHDNLYWYRRVMGKEIKFLLHFVKESKQDESGMPNNRFLAERTGGTYSTLKVQPAELEDSGVYFCASLLSGAYNEQFFGPGTRLTVL.